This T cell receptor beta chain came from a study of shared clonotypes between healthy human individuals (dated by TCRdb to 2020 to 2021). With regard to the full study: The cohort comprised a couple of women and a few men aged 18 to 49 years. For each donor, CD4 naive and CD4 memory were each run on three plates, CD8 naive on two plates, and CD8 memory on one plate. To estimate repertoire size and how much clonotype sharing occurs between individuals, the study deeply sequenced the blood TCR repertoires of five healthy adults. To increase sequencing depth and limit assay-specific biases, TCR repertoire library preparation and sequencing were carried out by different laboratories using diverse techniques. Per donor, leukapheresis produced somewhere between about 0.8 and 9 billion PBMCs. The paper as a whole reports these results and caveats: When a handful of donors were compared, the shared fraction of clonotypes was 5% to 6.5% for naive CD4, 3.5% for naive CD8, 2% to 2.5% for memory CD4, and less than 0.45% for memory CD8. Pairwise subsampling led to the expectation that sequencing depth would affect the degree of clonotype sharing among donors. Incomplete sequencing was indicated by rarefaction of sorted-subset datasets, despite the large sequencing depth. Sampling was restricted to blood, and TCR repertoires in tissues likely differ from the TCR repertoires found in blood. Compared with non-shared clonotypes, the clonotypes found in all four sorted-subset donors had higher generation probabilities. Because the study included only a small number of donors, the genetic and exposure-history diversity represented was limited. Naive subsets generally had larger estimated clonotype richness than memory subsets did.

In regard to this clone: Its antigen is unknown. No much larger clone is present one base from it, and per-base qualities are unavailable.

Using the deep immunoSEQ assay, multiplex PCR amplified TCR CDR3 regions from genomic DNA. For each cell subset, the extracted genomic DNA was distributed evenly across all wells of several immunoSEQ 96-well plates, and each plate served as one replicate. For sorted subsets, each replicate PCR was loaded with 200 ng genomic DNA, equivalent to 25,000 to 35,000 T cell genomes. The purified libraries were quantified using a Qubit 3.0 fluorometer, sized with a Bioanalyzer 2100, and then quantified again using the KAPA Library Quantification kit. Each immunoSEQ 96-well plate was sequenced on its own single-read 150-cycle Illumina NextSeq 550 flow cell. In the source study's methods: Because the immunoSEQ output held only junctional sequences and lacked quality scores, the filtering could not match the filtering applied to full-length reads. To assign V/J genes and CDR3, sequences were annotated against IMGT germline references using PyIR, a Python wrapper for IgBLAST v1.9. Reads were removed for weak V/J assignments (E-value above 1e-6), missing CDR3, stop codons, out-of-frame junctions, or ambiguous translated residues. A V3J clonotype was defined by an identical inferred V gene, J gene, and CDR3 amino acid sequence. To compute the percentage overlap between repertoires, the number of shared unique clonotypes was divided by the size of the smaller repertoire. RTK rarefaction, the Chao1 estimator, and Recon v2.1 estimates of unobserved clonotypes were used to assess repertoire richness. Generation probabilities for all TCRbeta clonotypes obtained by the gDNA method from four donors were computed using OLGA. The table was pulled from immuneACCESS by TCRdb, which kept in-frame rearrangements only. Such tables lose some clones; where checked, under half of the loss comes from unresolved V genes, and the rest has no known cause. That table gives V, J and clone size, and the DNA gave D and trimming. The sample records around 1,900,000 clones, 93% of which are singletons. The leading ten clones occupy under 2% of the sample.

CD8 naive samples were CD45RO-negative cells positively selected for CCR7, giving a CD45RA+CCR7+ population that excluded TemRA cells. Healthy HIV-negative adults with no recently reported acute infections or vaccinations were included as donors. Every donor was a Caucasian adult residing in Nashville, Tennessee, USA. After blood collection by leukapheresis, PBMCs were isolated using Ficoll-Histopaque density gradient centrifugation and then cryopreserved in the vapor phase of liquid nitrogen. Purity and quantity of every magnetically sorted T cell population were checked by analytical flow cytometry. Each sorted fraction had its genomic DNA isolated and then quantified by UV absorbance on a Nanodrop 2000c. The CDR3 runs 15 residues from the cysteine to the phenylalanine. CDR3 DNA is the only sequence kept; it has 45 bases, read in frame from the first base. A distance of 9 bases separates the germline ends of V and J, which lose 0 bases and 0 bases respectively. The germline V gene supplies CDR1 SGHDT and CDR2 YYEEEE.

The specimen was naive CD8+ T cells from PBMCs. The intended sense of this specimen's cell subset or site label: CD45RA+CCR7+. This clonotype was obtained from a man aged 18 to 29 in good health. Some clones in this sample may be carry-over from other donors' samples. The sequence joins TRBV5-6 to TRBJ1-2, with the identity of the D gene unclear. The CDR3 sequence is CASSLVGSANYGYTF. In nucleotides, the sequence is TGTGCCAGCAGCTTGGTCGGGTCAGCTAACTATGGCTACACCTTC.